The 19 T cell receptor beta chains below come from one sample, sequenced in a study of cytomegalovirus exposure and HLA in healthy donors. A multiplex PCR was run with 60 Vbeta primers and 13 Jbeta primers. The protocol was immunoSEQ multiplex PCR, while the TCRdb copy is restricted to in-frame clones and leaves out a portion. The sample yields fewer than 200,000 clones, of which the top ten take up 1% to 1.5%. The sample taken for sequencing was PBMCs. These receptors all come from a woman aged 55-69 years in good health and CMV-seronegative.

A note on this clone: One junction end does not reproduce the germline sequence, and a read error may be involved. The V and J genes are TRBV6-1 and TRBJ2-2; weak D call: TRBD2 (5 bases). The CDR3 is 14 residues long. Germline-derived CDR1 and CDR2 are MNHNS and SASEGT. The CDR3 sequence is CASREGKNTGELFF. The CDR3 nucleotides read TGTGCCAGCCGTGAGGGCAAGAACACCGGGGAGCTGTTTTTT.

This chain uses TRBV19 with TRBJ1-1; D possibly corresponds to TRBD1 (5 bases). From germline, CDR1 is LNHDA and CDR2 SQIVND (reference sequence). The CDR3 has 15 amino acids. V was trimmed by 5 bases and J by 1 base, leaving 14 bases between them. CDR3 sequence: CASSGTGPANTEAFF. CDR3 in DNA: TGTGCCAGTAGTGGAACAGGACCCGCGAACACTGAAGCTTTCTTT.

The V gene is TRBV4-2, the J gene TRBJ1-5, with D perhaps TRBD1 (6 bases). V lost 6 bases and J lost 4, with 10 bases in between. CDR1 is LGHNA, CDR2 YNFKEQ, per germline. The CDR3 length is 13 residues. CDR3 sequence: CASRSGTNQPQHF. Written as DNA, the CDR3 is TGTGCCAGCAGGTCAGGGACAAATCAGCCCCAGCATTTT.

The CDR3 region is CASSIGGRGPSNQPQHF. CDR3 coding DNA: TGTGCCAGTAGTATTGGGGGCAGGGGGCCTAGCAATCAGCCCCAGCATTTT. The chain has TRBV19 and TRBJ1-5; 8 nucleotides align to TRBD1. This CDR3 is 17 amino acids long. Germline CDR1 and CDR2: LNHDA and SQIVND (reference sequence). V trimming: 3 bases; J trimming: 0 bases; junction bases outside the gene matches: 7.

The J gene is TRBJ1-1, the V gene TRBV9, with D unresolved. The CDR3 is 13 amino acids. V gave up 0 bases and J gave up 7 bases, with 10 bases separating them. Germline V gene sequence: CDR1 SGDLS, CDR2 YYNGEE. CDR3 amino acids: CASSVAPPGEAFF. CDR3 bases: TGTGCCAGCAGCGTAGCCCCACCCGGTGAAGCTTTCTTT.

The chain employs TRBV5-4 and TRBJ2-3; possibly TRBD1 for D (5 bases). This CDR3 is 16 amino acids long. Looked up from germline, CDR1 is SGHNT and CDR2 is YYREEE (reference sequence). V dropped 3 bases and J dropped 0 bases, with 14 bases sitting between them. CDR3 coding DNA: TGTGCCAGCAGCTACTATAGGGGTATTAGCACAGATACGCAGTATTTT. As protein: CASSYYRGISTDTQYF. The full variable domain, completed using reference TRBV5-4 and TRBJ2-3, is ETGVTQSPTHLIKTRGQQVTLRCSSQSGHNTVSWYQQALGQGPQFIFQYYREEENGRGNFPPRFSGLQFPNYSSELNVNALELDDSALYLCASSYYRGISTDTQYFGPGTRLTVL.

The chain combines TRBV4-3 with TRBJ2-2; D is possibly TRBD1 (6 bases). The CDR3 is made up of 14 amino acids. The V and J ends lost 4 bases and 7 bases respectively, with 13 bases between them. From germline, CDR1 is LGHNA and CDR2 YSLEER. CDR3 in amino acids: CASSPRQAGGELFF. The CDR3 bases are TGCGCCAGCAGCCCTCGACAGGCTGGCGGGGAGCTGTTTTTT.

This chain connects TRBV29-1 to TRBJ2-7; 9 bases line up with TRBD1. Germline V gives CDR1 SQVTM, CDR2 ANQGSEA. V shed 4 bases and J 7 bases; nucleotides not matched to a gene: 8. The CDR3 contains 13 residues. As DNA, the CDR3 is TGCAGCGTTGGTAAGACAGGGGGTTCGGAGCAGTACTTC. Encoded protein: CSVGKTGGSEQYF.

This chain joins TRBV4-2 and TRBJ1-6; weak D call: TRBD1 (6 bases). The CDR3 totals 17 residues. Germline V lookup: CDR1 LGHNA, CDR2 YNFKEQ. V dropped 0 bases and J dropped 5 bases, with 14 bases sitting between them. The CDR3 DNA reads TGTGCCAGCAGCCAAGAAGGGGGGGGACTCGATAATTCACCCCTCCACTTT. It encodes CASSQEGGGLDNSPLHF.

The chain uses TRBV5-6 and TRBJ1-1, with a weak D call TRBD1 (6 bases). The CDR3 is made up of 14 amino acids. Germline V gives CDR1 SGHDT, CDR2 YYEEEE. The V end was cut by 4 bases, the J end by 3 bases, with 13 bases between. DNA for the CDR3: TGTGCCAGCAGCCCACGGGGGGGGCACACTGAAGCTTTCTTT. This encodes CASSPRGGHTEAFF.

CDR3 sequence (DNA): TGTGCCAGCAACAGGCCCGGGGAGCTGTTTTTT. This gives the protein CASNRPGELFF. The chain carries TRBV2 and TRBJ2-2; tentative D call: TRBD1 (5 bases). The V end was cut by 7 bases, the J end by 6 bases, with 6 bases between. The CDR3 spans 11 residues. CDR1 is SNHLY, CDR2 FYNNEI, per germline.

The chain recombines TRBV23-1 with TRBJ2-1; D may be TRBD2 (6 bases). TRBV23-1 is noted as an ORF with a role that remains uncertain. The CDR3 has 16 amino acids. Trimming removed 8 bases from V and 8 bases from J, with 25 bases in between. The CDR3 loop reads CASRQRRGVWVHEQFF. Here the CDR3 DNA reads TGCGCCAGCCGCCAGCGTCGCGGGGTATGGGTCCATGAGCAGTTCTTC.

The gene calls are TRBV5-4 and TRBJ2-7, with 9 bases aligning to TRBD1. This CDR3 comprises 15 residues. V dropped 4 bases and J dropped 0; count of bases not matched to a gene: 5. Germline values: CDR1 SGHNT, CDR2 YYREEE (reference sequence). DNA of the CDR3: TGTGCCAGCAGCCTCGGACAGGGGAGCTCCTACGAGCAGTACTTC. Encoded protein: CASSLGQGSSYEQYF.

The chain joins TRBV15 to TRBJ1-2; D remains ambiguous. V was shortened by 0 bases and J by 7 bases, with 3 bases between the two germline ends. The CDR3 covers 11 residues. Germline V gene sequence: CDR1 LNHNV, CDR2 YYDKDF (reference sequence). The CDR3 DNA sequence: TGTGCCACCAGCAGAGATAGTGGCTACACCTTC. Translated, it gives CATSRDSGYTF. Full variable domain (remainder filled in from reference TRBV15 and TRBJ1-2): DAMVIQNPRYQVTQFGKPVTLSCSQTLNHNVMYWYQQKSSQAPKLLFHYYDKDFNNEADTPDNFQSRRPNTSFCFLDIRSPGLGDTAMYLCATSRDSGYTFGSGTRLTVV.

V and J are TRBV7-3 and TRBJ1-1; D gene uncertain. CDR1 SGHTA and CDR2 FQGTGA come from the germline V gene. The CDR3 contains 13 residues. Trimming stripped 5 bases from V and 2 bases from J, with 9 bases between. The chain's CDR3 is CASSMTKNTEAFF. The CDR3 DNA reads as TGTGCCAGCAGCATGACAAAAAACACTGAAGCTTTCTTT.

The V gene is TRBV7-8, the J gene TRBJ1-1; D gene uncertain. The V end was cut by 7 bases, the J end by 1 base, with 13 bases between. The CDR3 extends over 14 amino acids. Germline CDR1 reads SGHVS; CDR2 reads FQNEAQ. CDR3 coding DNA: TGTGCCAGCACCCCGCTGGCCCGGAACACTGAAGCTTTCTTT. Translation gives CASTPLARNTEAFF.

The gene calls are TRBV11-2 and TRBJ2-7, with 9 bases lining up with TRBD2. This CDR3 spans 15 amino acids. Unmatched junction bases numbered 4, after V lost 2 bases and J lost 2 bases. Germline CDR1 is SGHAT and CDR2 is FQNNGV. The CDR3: CASSLYAGGPYEQYF. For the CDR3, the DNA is TGTGCCAGCAGCTTATATGCGGGAGGGCCCTACGAGCAGTACTTC.

The CDR3, as DNA: TGTGCCAGCTCACCGGTAGCGGGGAGGACAGATACGCAGTATTTT. Translation: CASSPVAGRTDTQYF. The genes are TRBV18 and TRBJ2-3; TRBD2 agrees at 8 bases. Germline V gene data show CDR1 as KGHSH and CDR2 as LQKENI. Losses at the gene ends were 3 bases for V and 3 bases for J; bases not matched to a gene: 5. This CDR3 contains 15 residues.

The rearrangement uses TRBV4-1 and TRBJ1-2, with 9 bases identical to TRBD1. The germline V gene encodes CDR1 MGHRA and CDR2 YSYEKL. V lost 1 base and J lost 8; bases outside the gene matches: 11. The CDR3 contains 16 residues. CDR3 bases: TGCGCCAGCAGCCAAGGGGGGACAGGGCAACGTACGGGCTACACCTTC. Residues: CASSQGGTGQRTGYTF.